This entry features one T cell receptor (beta chain) sequence. Generated by immunoSEQ multiplex PCR, the TCRdb table keeps only in-frame clones and is missing some. Seen here are some 250,000 clones, approximately 86% observed once, and the top ten hold roughly 4.9%. This entry is derived from a study of blood T cell repertoires in COVID-19. Between the trimmed V and J ends, which lost 1 base and 4 bases, there was a span of 7 bases. Germline V lookup: CDR1 GTSNPN, CDR2 SVGIG (reference sequence). The CDR3 sequence is 12 residues long. The sequence was collected from a woman between 55 and 75 years old with COVID-19, enrolled during active disease. The V call is TRBV30, the J call TRBJ1-2; D may be TRBD1 (6 bases). The material sequenced was peripheral blood. The CDR3 spells CAWSEGVYGYTF. The CDR3 nucleotides are TGTGCCTGGAGTGAGGGGGTCTATGGCTACACCTTC.